This entry lists 4 T cell receptor beta chains sequenced from one sample in a study of blood T cell repertoires in COVID-19 (dated by TCRdb to 2018 to 2021). Libraries were prepared through the immunoSEQ multiplex PCR assay. TCRdb holds this immuneACCESS table with in-frame rearrangements only. Some clones are missing; in checked studies, unresolved V genes explain under half, and the rest has no known cause. Counted in this sample were 300,000 to 400,000 clones; 80% to 90% of them appeared once. The ten largest clones add up to around 7.4% of the sample. The sample consisted of peripheral blood. These receptor sequences come from a woman aged 55-70 years with COVID-19, enrolled during active disease.

The CDR3 region has the DNA TGTGCCAGCAGTCCCTCGAAGCGGGGGGGAACCTACGAGCAGTACTTC. Translation: CASSPSKRGGTYEQYF. The V and J genes are TRBV7-6 and TRBJ2-7, with TRBD2 matching over 10 bases. This CDR3 region has 16 residues. Germline values: CDR1 SGHVS, CDR2 FNYEAQ. Trimming removed 6 bases from V and 2 bases from J; junction bases left unmatched: 10.

This clone was seen only a few times. V is TRBV5-1 and J is TRBJ1-6; 9 bases are shared with TRBD1. Germline-derived CDR1 and CDR2 are SGHRS and YFSETQ. The CDR3 is 16 residues long. The J segment lost 11 bases and the V segment lost 0 bases, leaving 9 bases of the junction unmatched. The CDR3 DNA sequence: TGCGCCAGCAGCTTGGACACGGGACAGGGAGGGACACCCCTCCACTTT. It yields the protein CASSLDTGQGGTPLHF.

Only one count was recorded for this clone. The chain combines TRBV30 with TRBJ2-5; weak D call: TRBD1 (6 bases). V was pared by 7 bases and J by 2 bases, with 11 bases between. The germline V gene encodes CDR1 GTSNPN and CDR2 SVGIG (reference sequence). The CDR3 contains 12 residues. The CDR3, as DNA: TGTGCCTACGAACAGGGACAAGAGACCCAGTACTTC. This gives the protein CAYEQGQETQYF.

The chain links TRBV30 to TRBJ1-3, with D tentatively TRBD1 (6 bases). CDR3 length: 13 amino acids. V lost 8 bases to trimming and J lost 1 base, with 12 bases between them. The V gene's germline CDR1 is GTSNPN and CDR2 SVGIG (reference sequence). CDR3 bases: TGTGCCGGACTCAGGGGTTCTGGAAACACCATATATTTT. It encodes CAGLRGSGNTIYF.